This T cell receptor (beta chain) was identified in a study of Tregs in tolerant kidney transplant recipients. Study-wide results and limits: No direct test of biological reproducibility was done here. Expanding Tregs on activated donor B cells appeared to best identify donor-specific TCRbeta clones. Few patients were studied, so findings need validation in larger groups.

Points on this clone: Its matching antigen is unknown.

Sequencing was performed with immunoSEQ multiplex PCR; in TCRdb, only in-frame clones are kept and a portion is missing. The sample yields some 65,000 clones, roughly 84% seen once. Unstimulated Tregs (CD4+CD25+CD127-) and CD4+CD25- non-Tregs were sorted from PBMCs. This CDR3 spans 11 amino acids. The V and J ends lost 8 bases and 10 bases respectively, with 12 bases between them. Looked up from germline, CDR1 is SEHNR and CDR2 is FQNEAQ (reference sequence). V and J are TRBV7-9 and TRBJ2-1, with a tentative D call TRBD1 (5 bases). Sample: CD4+ T cells from blood. The TCR originated in a human donor in good health. The CDR3 sequence: CASVGAREQFF. The CDR3 coding sequence is TGTGCCAGCGTAGGGGCCCGCGAGCAGTTCTTC.